This TCR beta chain was sequenced during a study of blood T cell repertoires in COVID-19. About the study: Spain, Italy and the United States supplied samples that represented acute and convalescent COVID-19.

In the original analysis: Reference gene primers were amplified, and this amplification served to estimate nucleated cell counts. Here immunoSEQ multiplex PCR was the method, and the copy in TCRdb shows in-frame clones only, minus some. The V and J calls and the clone size are those of that table, but D and trimming were determined from the DNA. Here the sample spans approximately 300,000 clones, around nine tenths being singletons. This CDR3 is built from 20 residues. Per the germline V gene, CDR1 is MNHEY and CDR2 is SVGEGT. Trimming took 5 bases from V and 1 from J; bases not matched to a gene: 17.

The J gene is TRBJ2-7, the V gene TRBV6-2 or TRBV6-3; the match to TRBD2 covers 13 bases. Sequenced input: peripheral blood. The origin of this receptor is a woman aged 45-65 years with active or convalescent COVID-19. In nucleotides, the CDR3 is TGTGCCAGCAGTCCGTCGGGACAAAATAAGGGACTAGCGGGATCCTACGAGCAGTACTTC. Protein product: CASSPSGQNKGLAGSYEQYF.